Listed below are T cell receptor beta chains from one sample, sequenced in a study of T cell changes during pregnancy in multiple sclerosis. Sequencing used immunoSEQ multiplex PCR; TCRdb keeps in-frame clones, though not all of them. The data show roughly 87,000 clones, 80% to 95% seen once. This specimen consisted of peripheral blood, obtained in the third trimester of pregnancy. These TCRs come from a female donor in good health, enrolled as a control in a pregnancy study. CDR3s include the opening cysteine and the closing phenylalanine or tryptophan. The D gene is left open where the match is weak. Part of the rows lack a size; the others show once, few, many or a class for expanded clones.

>TRBJ2-5|once|TRBV2|-
TGTGCCAGCAAGGGACAATGGGTAGAGACCCAGTACTTC
CASKGQWVETQYF
>TRBJ2-7|-|TRBV5-1|-
TGCGCCAGCAGCTACGATGGAGGTGGGTACGAGCAGTACTTC
CASSYDGGGYEQYF
>TRBJ2-5|-|TRBV5-1|TRBD2
TGCGCCAGCAGCTTGGCCACGCTAGCGGGAGAGGGGGAGACCCAGTACTTC
CASSLATLAGEGETQYF
>TRBJ2-7|-|TRBV20-1|TRBD2
TGCAGTGCTGGGGGGGGCGAGCAGTACTTC
CSAGGGEQYF
>TRBJ2-3|-|TRBV15|TRBD1
TGTGCCACTCGAGGGGGACAGATTACAGATACGCAGTATTTT
CATRGGQITDTQYF
>TRBJ2-7|-|TRBV6-5|-
TGTGCCAGCAGTTACTCTAGGGGCTACGAGCAGTACTTC
CASSYSRGYEQYF
>TRBJ2-2|-|TRBV5-1|TRBD1
TGCGCCAGCAGCTTGGACAGGGGGACCTACGGGGAGCTGTTTTTT
CASSLDRGTYGELFF
>TRBJ1-2|-|TRBV25-1|TRBD1
TGTGCCAGCAGGAAAGACAGGGTCGGCTACACCTTC
CASRKDRVGYTF
>TRBJ1-1|-|TRBV6-1|TRBD1
TGTGCCAGCAGCCTTATCGCCAGGGGGCCCACTGAAGCTTTCTTT
CASSLIARGPTEAFF
>TRBJ1-5|-|TRBV25-1|TRBD1
TGTGCCAGCAGCGGAACAGGGGCGTCTCAGCCCCAGCATTTT
CASSGTGASQPQHF
>TRBJ2-7|-|TRBV4-1|TRBD1
TGCGCCAGCAGCCAAGATGAAGCGCGGGTGGACAGGTTGTCCTACGAGCAGTACTTC
CASSQDEARVDRLSYEQYF
>TRBJ2-7|-|TRBV2|TRBD1
TGTGCCAGCAGTGACTGGGACAGGGCCTACGAGCAGTACTTC
CASSDWDRAYEQYF
>TRBJ1-1|-|TRBV29-1|-
TGCAGCGTTGAAGATCGGGCAGGGACTAGGAATGCTTTCTTT
CSVEDRAGTRNAFF
>TRBJ1-1|few|TRBV25-1|-
TGTGCCAGCAGTGAATATAGTGAGGCTTTCTTT
CASSEYSEAFF
>TRBJ2-7|-|TRBV5-5|-
TGTGCCAGCAGCTCGGGACTCTACGAGCAGTACTTC
CASSSGLYEQYF
>TRBJ2-6|-|TRBV4-1|-
TGCGCCAGCACGACCAGGGTGGACTCTGGGGCCAACGTCCTGACTTTC
CASTTRVDSGANVLTF